This T cell receptor (beta chain) came from a study of cytomegalovirus exposure and HLA in healthy donors. Study summary: Early release data held around 82 million unique TCRs from HLA-typed donors.

Healthy individuals who donated bone marrow served as the donors. Use of 60 Vbeta and 13 Jbeta primers characterized the PCR. The table came from immunoSEQ multiplex PCR; TCRdb's copy has only in-frame clones and leaves some out. The repertoire shows tens of thousands of clones; the top ten hold 3.6%. Sequenced input: PBMCs. The sequence came from a woman aged 18-29 years in good health and CMV-seronegative.

Here the CDR3 reads CASSVGGGGTEAFF. In DNA form, the CDR3 reads TGTGCCAGCAGCGTAGGGGGGGGAGGAACTGAAGCTTTCTTT. This rearrangement joins TRBV9 to TRBJ1-1, with D possibly being TRBD1 (5 bases). There are 14 residues in the CDR3. CDR1 and CDR2 from the germline V gene are SGDLS and YYNGEE. The V end lost 0 bases, the J end lost 5 bases, and 11 bases lay between the germline ends.